This TCR beta chain was found in a study of PD-1 blockade in mismatch repair-deficient tumors. Remarks on this clone: Its antigen is as yet unknown.

Specified time point: approximately 9-day in vitro stimulation with candidate neoantigen peptide 6. Each of seven ELISpot-reactive candidate peptides was used for roughly 11-day stimulation. CDR3 length: 13 residues. Trimming cost V 7 bases and J 8 bases, with 14 bases left between them. Germline lookup yields CDR1 LNHDA and CDR2 SQIVND (reference sequence). General study findings and limits: Tumor-resident clones, often absent from pretreatment blood, expanded after pembrolizumab and then contracted. Some 140 unique blood TCRs came from expansion to three of seven peptides.

The assay was immunoSEQ multiplex PCR, and TCRdb's table has in-frame clones only and misses some. The sample holds about 15,000 clones, around 83% seen once. Sample: cells cultured in vitro, taken from a patient treated with pembrolizumab. The V and J genes are TRBV19 and TRBJ1-4, with D hard to call. This sequence was found in an adult with mismatch repair-deficient cancer. The DNA for the CDR3 is TGTGCCAGTACGGAGGAGGTAGGGGAAAAACTGTTTTTT. It translates to CASTEEVGEKLFF.